This is a list of T cell receptor beta chains from one sample in a study of cytomegalovirus exposure and HLA in healthy donors. Sequencing was performed with immunoSEQ multiplex PCR; in TCRdb, only in-frame clones are kept and a portion is missing. The data hold some 180,000 clones, with approximately 84% observed a single time. Sequenced input: PBMCs. Receptor source: a female donor in good health and CMV-seronegative. CDR3s include the opening cysteine and the closing phenylalanine or tryptophan. The D gene is left open where the match is weak. Not every row has a clone size; where given, it reads once, few, many or a size class.

V gene	clone size	J gene	CDR3 length	D gene	CDR3 protein	CDR3 DNA
TRBV12-2	.	TRBJ2-7	11	.	CASRSCYEQYF	TGTGCAAGTCGCTCCTGCTACGAGCAGTACTTC
TRBV2	.	TRBJ2-2	15	.	CASSEYSLRTGELFF	TGTGCCAGCAGTGAATATTCTCTGAGGACCGGGGAGCTGTTTTTT
TRBV7-9	.	TRBJ2-1	15	TRBD2	CASSHGLAGNNEQFF	TGTGCCAGCAGCCACGGACTAGCGGGAAACAATGAGCAGTTCTTC
TRBV28	.	TRBJ1-4	15	TRBD1	CASSNRQGMGEKLFF	TGTGCCAGCAGTAACCGACAGGGTATGGGCGAAAAACTGTTTTTT
TRBV5-1	.	TRBJ2-2	14	.	CASSNDTNTGELFF	TGCGCCAGCAGTAACGACACGAACACCGGGGAGCTGTTTTTT
TRBV7-8	.	TRBJ1-6	15	.	CASSLWEGNNSPLHF	TGTGCCAGCAGCTTATGGGAGGGGAATAATTCACCCCTCCACTTT
TRBV15	.	TRBJ1-2	16	TRBD1	CATSTEATGGFYGYTF	TGTGCCACCAGCACAGAGGCGACAGGGGGCTTCTATGGCTACACCTTC
TRBV6-6	.	TRBJ1-1	15	TRBD1	CASSTRQGRDTEAFF	TGTGCCAGCAGTACCCGACAGGGCAGGGACACTGAAGCTTTCTTT
TRBV2	.	TRBJ2-7	16	TRBD1	CASSARDRVPPYEQYF	TGTGCCAGCAGTGCCAGAGACAGGGTCCCCCCCTACGAGCAGTACTTC
TRBV27	.	TRBJ1-2	13	TRBD1	CASSSAGGYGYTF	TGTGCCAGCAGTTCTGCAGGGGGGTATGGCTACACCTTC
TRBV6-6	.	TRBJ2-7	15	TRBD2	CASSYPTSVRNEQYF	TGTGCCAGCAGTTACCCCACTAGCGTAAGGAACGAGCAGTACTTC
TRBV5-1	.	TRBJ1-2	15	TRBD1	CASSPGQGANYGYTF	TGCGCCAGCAGCCCAGGACAGGGTGCTAACTATGGCTACACCTTC
TRBV2	few	TRBJ1-2	15	.	CASNTDSGIYYGYTF	TGTGCCAGCAACACGGACAGCGGAATTTACTATGGCTACACCTTC
TRBV18	.	TRBJ1-4	15	TRBD1	CASSPRTGTNEKLFF	TGTGCCAGCTCACCCCGGACAGGAACTAATGAAAAACTGTTTTTT
TRBV7-8	few	TRBJ2-2	19	.	CASSLLDSRGYEGTGELFF	TGTGCCAGCAGCCTCCTGGACAGTCGAGGATACGAGGGCACCGGGGAGCTGTTTTTT
TRBV2	once	TRBJ1-3	12	.	CASASGGNTIYF	TGTGCCAGCGCCTCGGGTGGGAACACCATATATTTT
TRBV12-5	.	TRBJ1-5	18	.	CASGLPTGGRGINQPQHF	TGTGCTAGTGGTTTGCCTACGGGGGGGCGGGGAATAAATCAGCCCCAGCATTTT
TRBV9	.	TRBJ1-4	17	.	CASSGGARVATNEKLFF	TGTGCCAGCAGCGGAGGTGCTCGGGTTGCAACTAATGAAAAACTGTTTTTT
TRBV9	.	TRBJ2-5	15	.	CASSVEGGAKETQYF	TGTGCCAGCAGCGTAGAAGGGGGGGCGAAGGAGACCCAGTACTTC
TRBV6-1	.	TRBJ2-7	15	TRBD2	CASSVLAGGPDEQYF	TGTGCCAGTTCTGTTTTAGCGGGAGGGCCTGACGAGCAGTACTTC
TRBV27	few	TRBJ2-7	14	TRBD2	CASKLSGGAYEQYF	TGTGCCAGCAAACTTAGCGGGGGGGCTTACGAGCAGTACTTC
TRBV9	.	TRBJ2-7	14	TRBD1	CASSAGQSSYEQYF	TGTGCCAGCAGCGCGGGACAGAGCTCCTACGAGCAGTACTTC
TRBV9	.	TRBJ2-1	16	TRBD2	CASSVQTSGRPNEQFF	TGTGCCAGCAGCGTACAAACTAGCGGGAGGCCGAATGAGCAGTTCTTC
TRBV7-9	.	TRBJ1-4	13	.	CSSSWGGNEKLFF	TGTTCCAGCAGCTGGGGAGGTAATGAAAAACTGTTTTTT
TRBV7-3	.	TRBJ2-3	12	.	CASSPGTDTQYF	TGTGCCAGCAGCCCGGGTACAGATACGCAGTATTTT
TRBV5-4	.	TRBJ1-1	13	.	CASSLPGLAEAFF	TGTGCCAGCAGCTTGCCAGGGCTCGCTGAAGCTTTCTTT